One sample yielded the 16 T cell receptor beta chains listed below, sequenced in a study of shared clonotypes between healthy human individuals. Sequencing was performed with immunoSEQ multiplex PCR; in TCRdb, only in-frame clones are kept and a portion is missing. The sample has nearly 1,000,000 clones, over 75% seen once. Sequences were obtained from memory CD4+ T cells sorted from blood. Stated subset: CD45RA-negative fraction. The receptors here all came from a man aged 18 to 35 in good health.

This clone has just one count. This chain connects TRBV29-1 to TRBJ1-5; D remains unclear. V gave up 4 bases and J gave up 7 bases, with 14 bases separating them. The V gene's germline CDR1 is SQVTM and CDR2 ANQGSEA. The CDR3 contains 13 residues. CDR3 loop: CSVGPEKGQPQHF. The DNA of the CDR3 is TGCAGCGTTGGGCCAGAGAAGGGCCAGCCCCAGCATTTT.

In nucleotides, the CDR3 is TGTGCCAGTACGAACACCCTCGGGCGCGCTGGGGCCAACGTCCTGACTTTC. This translates into CASTNTLGRAGANVLTF. The V and J genes are TRBV28 and TRBJ2-6, with unresolved D. Trimming left V 9 bases short and J 2 bases short, with 20 bases between. The CDR3 contains 17 residues. Germline V CDR1 and CDR2: MDHEN, SYDVKM.

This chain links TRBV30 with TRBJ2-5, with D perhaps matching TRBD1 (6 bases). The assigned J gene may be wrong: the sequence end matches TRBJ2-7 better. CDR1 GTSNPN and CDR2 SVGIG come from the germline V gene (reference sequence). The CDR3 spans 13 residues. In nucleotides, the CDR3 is TGTGCCTGGAGTGTAACAGGGCGCACCGAGCAGTACTTC. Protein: CAWSVTGRTEQYF.

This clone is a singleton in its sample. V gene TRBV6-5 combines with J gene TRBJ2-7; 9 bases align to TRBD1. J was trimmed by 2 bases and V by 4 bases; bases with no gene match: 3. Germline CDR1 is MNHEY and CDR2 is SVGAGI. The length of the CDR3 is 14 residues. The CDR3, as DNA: TGTGCCAGCAGTTCCTGGGACAGGGCCTACGAGCAGTACTTC. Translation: CASSSWDRAYEQYF.

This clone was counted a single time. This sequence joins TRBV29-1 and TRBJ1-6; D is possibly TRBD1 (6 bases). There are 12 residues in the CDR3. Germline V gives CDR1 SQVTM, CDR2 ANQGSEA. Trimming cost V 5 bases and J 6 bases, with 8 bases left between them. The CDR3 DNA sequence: TGCAGCGTTCGACAGGCTAATTCACCCCTCCACTTT. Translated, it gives CSVRQANSPLHF.

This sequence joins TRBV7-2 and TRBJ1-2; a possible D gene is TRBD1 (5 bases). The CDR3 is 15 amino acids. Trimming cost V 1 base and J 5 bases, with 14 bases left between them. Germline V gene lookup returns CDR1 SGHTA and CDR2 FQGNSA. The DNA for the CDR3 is TGTGCCAGCAGCTTAGAGCGGTCAGGGAATTATGGCTACACCTTC. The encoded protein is CASSLERSGNYGYTF.

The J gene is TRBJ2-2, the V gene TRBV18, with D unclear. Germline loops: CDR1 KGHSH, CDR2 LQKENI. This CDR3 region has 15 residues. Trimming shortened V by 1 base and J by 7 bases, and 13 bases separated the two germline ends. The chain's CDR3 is CASSPRPNVGGELFF. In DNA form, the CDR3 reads TGTGCCAGCTCACCACGTCCGAATGTTGGCGGGGAGCTGTTTTTT.

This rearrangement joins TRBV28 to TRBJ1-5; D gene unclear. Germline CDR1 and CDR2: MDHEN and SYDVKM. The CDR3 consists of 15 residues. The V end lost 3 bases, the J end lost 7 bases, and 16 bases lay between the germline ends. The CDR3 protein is CASSFSGEVSQPQHF. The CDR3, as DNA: TGTGCCAGCAGTTTTTCCGGCGAGGTGAGCCAGCCCCAGCATTTT.

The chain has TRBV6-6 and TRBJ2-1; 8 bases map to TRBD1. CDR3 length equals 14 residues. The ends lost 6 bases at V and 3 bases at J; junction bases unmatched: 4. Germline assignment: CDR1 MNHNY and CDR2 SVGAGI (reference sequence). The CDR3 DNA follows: TGTGCCAGCAGAACCGGGACAGGCTACAATGAGCAGTTCTTC. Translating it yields CASRTGTGYNEQFF.

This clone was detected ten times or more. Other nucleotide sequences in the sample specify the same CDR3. The CDR3 reads CASSLAGGSYEQYF. The DNA for the CDR3 is TGTGCCAGCAGCTTGGCCGGGGGCTCCTACGAGCAGTACTTC. V is TRBV5-6 and J is TRBJ2-7; possible D gene TRBD2, 6 bases. The CDR3 is 14 residues long. Germline CDR1 and CDR2: SGHDT and YYEEEE. Trimming removed 0 bases at V and 0 bases at J, with 7 bases between.

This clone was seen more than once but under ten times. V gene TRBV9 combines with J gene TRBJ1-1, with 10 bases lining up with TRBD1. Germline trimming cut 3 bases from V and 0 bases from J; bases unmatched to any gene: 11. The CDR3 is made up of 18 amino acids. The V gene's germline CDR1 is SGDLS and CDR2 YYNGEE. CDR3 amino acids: CASSGRPGQGTMNTEAFF. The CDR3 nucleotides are TGTGCCAGCAGCGGCAGACCGGGACAGGGGACCATGAACACTGAAGCTTTCTTT.

In DNA, the CDR3 is TGTGCCAGCTCATCCCGAGGGACGGGAGGGGGCAATGAGCAGTTCTTC. Protein product: CASSSRGTGGGNEQFF. The rearrangement links TRBV18 to TRBJ2-1; TRBD2 matches at 8 bases. CDR1 and CDR2 (germline): KGHSH, LQKENI. V lost 5 bases, J lost 6 bases, and 12 bases stayed unmatched. This CDR3 has 16 amino acids. Combining the CDR3 with reference TRBV18 and TRBJ2-1 gives the whole variable domain NAGVMQNPRHLVRRRGQEARLRCSPMKGHSHVYWYRQLPEEGLKFMVYLQKENIIDESGMPKERFSAEFPKEGPSILRIQQVVRGDSAAYFCASSSRGTGGGNEQFFGPGTRLTVL.

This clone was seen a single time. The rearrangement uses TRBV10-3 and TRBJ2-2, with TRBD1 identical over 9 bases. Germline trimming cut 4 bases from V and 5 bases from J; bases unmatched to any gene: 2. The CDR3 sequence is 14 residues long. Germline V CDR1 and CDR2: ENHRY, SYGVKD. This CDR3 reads CAISGQGVTGELFF. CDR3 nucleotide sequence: TGTGCCATCAGTGGACAGGGGGTGACCGGGGAGCTGTTTTTT.

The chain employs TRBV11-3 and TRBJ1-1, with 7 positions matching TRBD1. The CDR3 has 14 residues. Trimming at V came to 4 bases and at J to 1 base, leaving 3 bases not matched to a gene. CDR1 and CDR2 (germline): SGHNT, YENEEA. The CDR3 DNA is TGTGCCAGCAGCTCGGGACAGCCGAACACTGAAGCTTTCTTT. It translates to CASSSGQPNTEAFF. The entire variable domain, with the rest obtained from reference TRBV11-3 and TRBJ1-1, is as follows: EAGVVQSPRYKIIEKKQPVAFWCNPISGHNTLYWYLQNLGQGPELLIRYENEEAVDDSQLPKDRFSAERLKGVDSTLKIQPAELGDSAVYLCASSSGQPNTEAFFGQGTRLTVV.

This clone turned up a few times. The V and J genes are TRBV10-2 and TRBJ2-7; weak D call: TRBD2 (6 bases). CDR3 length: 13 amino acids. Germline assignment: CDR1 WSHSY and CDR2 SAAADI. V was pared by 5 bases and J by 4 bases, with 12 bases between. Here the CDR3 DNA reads TGCGCCAGCAGTCGGGGACGGGAGTACGAGCAGTACTTC. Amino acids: CASSRGREYEQYF.

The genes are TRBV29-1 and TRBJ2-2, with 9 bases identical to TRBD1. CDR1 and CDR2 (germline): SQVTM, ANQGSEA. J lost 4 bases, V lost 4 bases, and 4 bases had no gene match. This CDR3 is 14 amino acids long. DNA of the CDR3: TGCAGCGTTGTCGGGACAGGGAGCACCGGGGAGCTGTTTTTT. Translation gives CSVVGTGSTGELFF.